The 8 T cell receptor beta chains given below trace back to one sample, sequenced in a study of blood T cell repertoires in COVID-19. The table came from immunoSEQ multiplex PCR; TCRdb's copy has only in-frame clones and leaves some out. Of 150,000 or so clones detected, 75% to 85% appear once; the ten largest clones hold 9.5% to 13%. The source material was peripheral blood. All receptors come from an older woman with COVID-19, enrolled during active disease.

The V and J genes are TRBV5-5 and TRBJ2-7; D is possibly TRBD2 (5 bases). This CDR3 region has 14 residues. Trimming stripped 4 bases from V and 2 bases from J, with 13 bases between. The V gene's germline CDR1 is SGHKS and CDR2 YYEKEE (reference sequence). In nucleotides, the CDR3 is TGTGCCAGCAGCGCCCCCGGGGTTACCTACGAGCAGTACTTC. It codes for CASSAPGVTYEQYF.

The chain's CDR3 is CASSLDGSPYYGYTF. The CDR3 DNA reads TGCGCCAGCAGCTTGGACGGTTCGCCGTACTATGGCTACACCTTC. The rearrangement links TRBV5-1 to TRBJ1-2; D is uncertain. With 0 bases removed from V and 3 bases from J, the gap between germline ends came to 12 bases. Germline CDR1 reads SGHRS; CDR2 reads YFSETQ. The CDR3 is 15 amino acids.

J is TRBJ1-2 and V is TRBV5-1; no clear D gene. V lost 0 bases to trimming and J lost 5 bases, with 11 bases between them. The germline CDR1 and CDR2 sequences are SGHRS and YFSETQ. This CDR3 region has 14 residues. This CDR3 reads CASSLAGREYGYTF. Written as DNA, the CDR3 is TGCGCCAGCAGCTTGGCTGGGAGAGAATATGGCTACACCTTC.

The CDR3 DNA follows: TGTGCCAGCAATCCGAAGCGGGATAGCTCCTACGAGCAGTACTTC. Its protein is CASNPKRDSSYEQYF. This rearrangement joins TRBV6-6 to TRBJ2-7; 7 positions agree with TRBD2. Germline trimming cut 7 bases from V and 0 bases from J; bases unmatched to any gene: 9. Germline assignment: CDR1 MNHNY and CDR2 SVGAGI (reference sequence). The CDR3 is 15 residues long.

The chain employs TRBV6-5 and TRBJ1-3, with TRBD1 identical over 7 bases. The trim removed 6 bases at V and 0 bases at J, leaving 5 bases unmatched. The germline CDR1 and CDR2 sequences are MNHEY and SVGAGI. The CDR3 is made up of 15 amino acids. The CDR3 sequence: CASSPDRSSGNTIYF. CDR3 bases: TGTGCCAGCAGCCCGGACAGGAGCTCTGGAAACACCATATATTTT.

V and J are TRBV6-5 and TRBJ2-7, with unresolved D. The CDR3 spans 14 residues. Trimming shortened V by 6 bases and J by 2 bases, and 14 bases separated the two germline ends. The germline V gene encodes CDR1 MNHEY and CDR2 SVGAGI. CDR3 sequence (DNA): TGTGCCAGCAGAAAGCGAGGTAAAGCCTACGAGCAGTACTTC. It encodes CASRKRGKAYEQYF.

This chain uses TRBV7-2 with TRBJ2-3, with D possibly matching TRBD2 (5 bases). CDR1 is SGHTA and CDR2 is FQGNSA in the germline V gene. The CDR3 runs to 16 residues. V was clipped by 5 bases and J by 1 base, with 16 bases between them. The DNA for the CDR3 is TGTGCCAGCAGCCCCGCCTGGGAGCGCGGCACAGATACGCAGTATTTT. It translates to CASSPAWERGTDTQYF.

The chain carries TRBV6-4 and TRBJ1-2, with 9 bases lining up with TRBD1. V dropped 6 bases and J dropped 8; count of bases not matched to a gene: 7. CDR1 is MRHNA, CDR2 SNTAGT, per germline. The CDR3 spans 13 residues. The CDR3: CASRSTGGEGYTF. The CDR3 region has the DNA TGTGCCAGCAGGTCAACAGGGGGCGAAGGCTACACCTTC.